Below, 12 T cell receptor beta chains from the same sample are listed, as sequenced in a study of OX40 agonist ivuxolimab in advanced cancers. This table comes from immunoSEQ multiplex PCR, and its TCRdb copy is limited to in-frame clones, with some not included. The sample consists of tens of thousands of clones, about 87% of them appearing once. The source material was CD4+ or CD8+ T cells sorted from blood, sampled in a trial of the OX40 agonist ivuxolimab. The receptor source for this set is an adult with an advanced solid tumor such as melanoma, head and neck, liver or kidney cancer.

V gene TRBV7-6 combines with J gene TRBJ2-3, with TRBD2 as a possible D gene (5 bases). CDR3 size: 16 residues. CDR1 and CDR2 (germline): SGHVS, FNYEAQ. Trimming stripped 4 bases from V and 0 bases from J, with 14 bases between. The CDR3 reads CASSSPGTASTDTQYF. The CDR3 DNA follows: TGTGCCAGCAGCTCGCCGGGAACGGCAAGCACAGATACGCAGTATTTT.

As DNA, the CDR3 is TGTGCCAGCAGTGAAAGGTGGAGGAGCCCTCAAGAGACCCAGTACTTC. This translates into CASSERWRSPQETQYF. This chain connects TRBV6-1 to TRBJ2-5; D perhaps matches TRBD2 (5 bases). Germline V CDR1 and CDR2: MNHNS, SASEGT. V lost 2 bases and J 2 bases, leaving 15 bases between the germline ends. This CDR3 is 16 amino acids long.

This clone is a singleton in its sample. The V call is TRBV11-2, the J call TRBJ2-7, with TRBD2 as a possible D gene (6 bases). Trimming cost V 1 base and J 3 bases, with 10 bases left between them. This CDR3 region has 14 residues. The V gene's germline CDR1 is SGHAT and CDR2 FQNNGV. The CDR3 DNA follows: TGTGCCAGCAGCTTAGGGGGGAGGTACTACGAGCAGTACGTC. Amino acids: CASSLGGRYYEQYV.

V and J are TRBV4-3 and TRBJ2-6; D is uncertain. Looked up from germline, CDR1 is LGHNA and CDR2 is YSLEER. Trimming removed 0 bases at V and 1 base at J, with 7 bases between. This CDR3 contains 16 residues. CDR3 in DNA: TGCGCCAGCAGCCAAGAAGGAGTGTCTGGGGCCAACGTCCTGACTTTC. It yields the protein CASSQEGVSGANVLTF.

The J gene is TRBJ1-1, the V gene TRBV27; tentative D call: TRBD1 (6 bases). Trimming removed 5 bases from V and 1 base from J, with 11 bases in between. Germline V gene lookup returns CDR1 MNHEY and CDR2 SMNVEV (reference sequence). This CDR3 is 14 amino acids long. CDR3 nucleotides: TGTGCCAGCAGTCCCCGGACAGCGAACACTGAAGCTTTCTTT. It encodes CASSPRTANTEAFF.

The chain recombines TRBV2 with TRBJ2-7; D gene unclear. The ends were cut back, 8 bases at V and 0 bases at J, with 14 bases in the middle. CDR3 size: 14 residues. CDR1 is SNHLY and CDR2 is FYNNEI in the germline V gene. The CDR3 nucleotides are TGTGCCAGCCGCTTCGACTCCACCTCCTACGAGCAGTACTTC. Encoded protein: CASRFDSTSYEQYF.

The chain employs TRBV18 and TRBJ1-2, with D hard to call. Trimming removed 3 bases from V and 0 bases from J, with 20 bases in between. Germline CDR1 is KGHSH and CDR2 is LQKENI. The CDR3 is made up of 18 amino acids. The CDR3 DNA sequence: TGTGCCAGCTCACCGAGGACCAATTGGGAGGAGGCTAACTATGGCTACACCTTC. It specifies CASSPRTNWEEANYGYTF. Together with reference TRBV18 and TRBJ1-2, the CDR3 gives the full variable domain: NAGVMQNPRHLVRRRGQEARLRCSPMKGHSHVYWYRQLPEEGLKFMVYLQKENIIDESGMPKERFSAEFPKEGPSILRIQQVVRGDSAAYFCASSPRTNWEEANYGYTFGSGTRLTVV.

The rearrangement uses TRBV7-8 and TRBJ1-1; D gene ambiguous. V was cut by 5 bases and J by 10 bases, with 14 bases left in between. The germline gives CDR1 SGHVS, CDR2 FQNEAQ. The CDR3 length is 12 residues. The CDR3, as DNA: TGTGCCAGCAGCCCCCCAGTCTCACGAGCTTTCTTT. It is translated as CASSPPVSRAFF.

The rearrangement links TRBV7-9 to TRBJ2-5, with D maybe TRBD1 (6 bases). V was shortened by 5 bases and J by 2 bases, with 18 bases between the two germline ends. CDR1 and CDR2 from the germline V gene are SEHNR and FQNEAQ (reference sequence). The CDR3 length is 16 residues. CDR3: CASSDSGRGYQETQYF. The CDR3 bases are TGTGCCAGCAGCGATTCGGGAAGGGGGTATCAAGAGACCCAGTACTTC.

V gene TRBV7-2 combines with J gene TRBJ1-4, with 10 bases identical to TRBD1. Germline-derived CDR1 and CDR2 are SGHTA and FQGNSA. The V gene end was trimmed by 7 bases and the J gene end by 5 bases; junction bases not matched to a gene: 7. CDR3 length: 15 residues. The DNA for the CDR3 is TGTGCCAGCACCCTACCGGGACAGGGGAATGAAAAACTGTTTTTT. It is translated as CASTLPGQGNEKLFF.

This chain connects TRBV5-4 to TRBJ2-3, with TRBD2 matching 8 bases. Losses at the gene ends were 3 bases for V and 1 base for J; bases not matched to a gene: 1. The germline V gene encodes CDR1 SGHNT and CDR2 YYREEE (reference sequence). The CDR3 is 14 residues long. CDR3 sequence reads: CASSSGGGTDTQYF. For the CDR3, the DNA is TGTGCCAGCAGCTCCGGGGGGGGCACAGATACGCAGTATTTT.

This clone was counted between two and nine times. The chain employs TRBV29-1 and TRBJ2-1, with 7 bases lining up with TRBD1. The ends lost 6 bases at V and 4 bases at J; junction bases unmatched: 6. The V gene's germline CDR1 is SQVTM and CDR2 ANQGSEA. There are 13 residues in the CDR3. The CDR3 here is CSVAGTVYNEQFF. In nucleotides, the CDR3 is TGCAGCGTCGCCGGGACAGTATACAATGAGCAGTTCTTC.